These 10 T cell receptor beta chains originate from one sample sequenced in a study of blood T cell repertoires in COVID-19. Data came from immunoSEQ multiplex PCR; TCRdb stores just in-frame clones and leaves some out. The sample yields around 700,000 clones, about 87% seen once. Sequencing was done on a sample of peripheral blood. Every receptor here comes from a woman under 30 with acute or convalescent COVID-19.

The chain links TRBV24-1 to TRBJ2-4, with 11 bases matching TRBD1. The V and J ends lost 2 bases and 10 bases, in that order; junction bases with no gene match: 9. Germline loops: CDR1 KGHDR, CDR2 SFDVKD. The CDR3 extends over 16 amino acids. The CDR3 DNA is TGTGCCACCAGTGATTCCGGACAGGGGGCTCGATCTATTCAGTACTTC. Its protein is CATSDSGQGARSIQYF.

This chain links TRBV5-1 with TRBJ1-1; 8 bases are a match to TRBD1. Trimming removed 5 bases from V and 2 bases from J; junction bases left unmatched: 14. CDR1 SGHRS and CDR2 YFSETQ come from the germline V gene. CDR3 size: 17 residues. The chain's CDR3 is CASRSIPGTGLNTEAFF. The CDR3 DNA reads TGCGCCAGCAGGTCCATACCCGGGACAGGTCTCAACACTGAAGCTTTCTTT.

The CDR3 DNA follows: TGTGCCTGGAGTGTACAGGGGGGGCTCTATGGCTACACCTTC. Translating it yields CAWSVQGGLYGYTF. This sequence joins TRBV30 and TRBJ1-2; TRBD1 agrees at 8 bases. CDR3 size: 14 residues. The germline gives CDR1 GTSNPN, CDR2 SVGIG (reference sequence). The trim removed 0 bases at V and 4 bases at J, leaving 4 bases unmatched.

The chain employs TRBV7-9 and TRBJ2-1, with unresolved D. The length of the CDR3 is 13 residues. Per germline, CDR1 SEHNR and CDR2 FQNEAQ (reference sequence). The V and J ends lost 5 bases and 6 bases respectively, with 11 bases between them. The chain's CDR3 is CASSPETFNEQFF. CDR3 in DNA: TGTGCCAGCAGCCCCGAGACATTCAATGAGCAGTTCTTC.

V usage is TRBV5-6 and J usage is TRBJ1-4; TRBD1 might be the D (6 bases). The V gene lost 0 bases and the J gene lost 8 bases, with 14 bases spanning the gap. This CDR3 spans 15 amino acids. Germline values: CDR1 SGHDT, CDR2 YYEEEE. This CDR3 reads CASSLAVRGREKLFF. In nucleotides, the CDR3 is TGTGCCAGCAGCTTGGCAGTCAGGGGAAGAGAAAAACTGTTTTTT.

The gene calls are TRBV6-2 or TRBV6-3 and TRBJ1-1, with D maybe TRBD1 (5 bases). The CDR3 length is 14 residues. V was cut by 2 bases and J by 4 bases, with 11 bases left in between. From germline, CDR1 is MNHEY and CDR2 SVGEGT. CDR3 protein: CASSYRRETTEAFF. The DNA for the CDR3 is TGTGCCAGCAGTTACCGCAGGGAAACCACTGAAGCTTTCTTT.

This clone was seen just once. Other DNA sequences within the sample encode an identical CDR3. The chain employs TRBV6-5 and TRBJ1-2, with D uncertain. The germline gives CDR1 MNHEY, CDR2 SVGAGI. The V gene lost 6 bases and the J gene lost 3 bases, with 8 bases spanning the gap. CDR3 length: 12 residues. CDR3 coding DNA: TGTGCCAGCAGCCCGGGAGACTATGGCTACACCTTC. Translation: CASSPGDYGYTF.

CDR3 coding DNA: TGTGCCAGCAGGGAACAGGGTCGCGGAGCTTTCTTT. Translating it yields CASREQGRGAFF. The J gene is TRBJ1-1, the V gene TRBV27; possibly TRBD1 for D (6 bases). Trimming left V 6 bases short and J 10 bases short, with 15 bases between. The CDR3 sequence is 12 residues long. Germline lookup yields CDR1 MNHEY and CDR2 SMNVEV (reference sequence).

This clone occurred once. The gene calls are TRBV21-1 and TRBJ1-2; TRBD1, as called in the table, went unchecked against the DNA. TRBV21-1 is a listed pseudogene. This CDR3 is 18 amino acids long. CDR3 DNA: TGTGCCAGCAGCACTCCTTCAAGGAGGGACAGGCTTTTTGATGGCTACACCTTC. This encodes CASSTPSRRDRLFDGYTF.

V and J are TRBV28 and TRBJ1-2; D ambiguous. V was pared by 6 bases and J by 4 bases, with 12 bases between. CDR1 MDHEN and CDR2 SYDVKM come from the germline V gene. The CDR3 covers 13 residues. The CDR3 region is CASSHTSIYGYTF. The CDR3 bases are TGTGCCAGCAGCCATACTTCTATCTATGGCTACACCTTC.